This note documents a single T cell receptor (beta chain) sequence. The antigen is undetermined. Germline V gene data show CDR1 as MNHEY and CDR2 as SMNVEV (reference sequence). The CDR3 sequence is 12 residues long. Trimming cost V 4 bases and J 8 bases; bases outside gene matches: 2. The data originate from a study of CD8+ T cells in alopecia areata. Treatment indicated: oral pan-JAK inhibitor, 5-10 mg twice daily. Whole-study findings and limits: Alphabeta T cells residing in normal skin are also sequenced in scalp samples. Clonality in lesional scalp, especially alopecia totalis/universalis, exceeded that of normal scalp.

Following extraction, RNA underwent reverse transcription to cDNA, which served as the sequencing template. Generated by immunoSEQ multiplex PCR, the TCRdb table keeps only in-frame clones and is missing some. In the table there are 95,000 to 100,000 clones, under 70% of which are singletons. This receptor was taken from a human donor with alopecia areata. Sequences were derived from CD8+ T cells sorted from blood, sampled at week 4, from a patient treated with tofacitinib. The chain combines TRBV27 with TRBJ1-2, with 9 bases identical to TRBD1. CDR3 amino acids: CASSYTGGGYTF. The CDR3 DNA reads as TGTGCCAGCAGTTACACAGGGGGCGGCTACACCTTC.